This T cell receptor (beta chain) was captured by sequencing in a study of CD8 T cells in Susac syndrome. As for the study in general: Active disease was present in about 6 of the sequenced Susac syndrome patients, whereas fewer than 10 of them were in remission.

CD8+ and CD4+ T cells from blood underwent TCR beta sequencing. RNA was extracted with the RNeasy kit, and a quantity of roughly 0.5 to 1 ug was reverse transcribed using random hexamers. Multiplex PCR with immunoSEQ amplified the TCR beta CDR3 across 54 Vbeta and 13 Jbeta. One entry per CDR3 protein, called by TCRdb with MiXCR from the immunoSEQ multiplex PCR reads. The table has under 200,000 distinct CDR3 sequences, roughly nine tenths seen once. Germline V gene lookup returns CDR1 MGHRA and CDR2 YSYEKL. Deletions cut 0 bases from V and 5 bases from J, with 16 bases between. The CDR3 extends over 16 amino acids.

Sequencing was carried out using CD4+ T cells from PBMCs. The rearrangement links TRBV4-1 to TRBJ2-5; possibly TRBD1 or TRBD2 for D (5 bases each). The TCR sequence derives from a human donor with Susac syndrome. The CDR3: CASSQDSWGIRETQYF. The CDR3 DNA reads as TGCGCCAGCAGCCAAGATTCCTGGGGGATCAGGGAGACCCAGTACTTC.